The clone carrying this T cell receptor beta chain turned up a few times. Other DNA sequences in the same sample also yield this CDR3. Libraries were prepared by immunoSEQ multiplex PCR; TCRdb keeps only in-frame clonotypes and omits some of them. The repertoire holds tens of thousands of clones, around 85% seen once, with 16% in the top ten. With 2 bases removed from V and 4 bases from J, the gap between germline ends came to 10 bases. The CDR3 length is 14 residues. Per the germline V gene, CDR1 is SEHNR and CDR2 is FQNEAQ (reference sequence). The record originates from a study of PD-L1 blockade in urothelial cancer.

Sequenced here: PBMCs, sampled around atezolizumab (anti-PD-L1) treatment. V usage is TRBV7-9 and J usage is TRBJ2-3; D remains unclear. This TCR was recovered from a man aged 60 to 69 with urothelial cancer. The CDR3 DNA reads as TGTGCCAGCAGCTTATCGCAATCGGCAGATACGCAGTATTTT. Translation: CASSLSQSADTQYF.